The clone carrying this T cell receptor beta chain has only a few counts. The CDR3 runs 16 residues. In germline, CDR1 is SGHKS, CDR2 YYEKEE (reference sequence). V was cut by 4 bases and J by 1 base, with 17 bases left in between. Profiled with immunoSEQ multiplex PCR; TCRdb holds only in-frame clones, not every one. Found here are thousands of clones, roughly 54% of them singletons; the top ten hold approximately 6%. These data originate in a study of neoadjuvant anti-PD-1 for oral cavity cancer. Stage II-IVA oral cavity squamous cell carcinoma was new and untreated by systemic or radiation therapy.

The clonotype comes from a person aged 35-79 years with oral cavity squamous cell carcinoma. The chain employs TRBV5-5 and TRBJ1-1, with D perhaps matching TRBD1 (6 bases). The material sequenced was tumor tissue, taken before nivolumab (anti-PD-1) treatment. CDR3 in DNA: TGTGCCAGCAGCCGCCTAGGACAGACATCGAACACTGAAGCTTTCTTT. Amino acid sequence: CASSRLGQTSNTEAFF.